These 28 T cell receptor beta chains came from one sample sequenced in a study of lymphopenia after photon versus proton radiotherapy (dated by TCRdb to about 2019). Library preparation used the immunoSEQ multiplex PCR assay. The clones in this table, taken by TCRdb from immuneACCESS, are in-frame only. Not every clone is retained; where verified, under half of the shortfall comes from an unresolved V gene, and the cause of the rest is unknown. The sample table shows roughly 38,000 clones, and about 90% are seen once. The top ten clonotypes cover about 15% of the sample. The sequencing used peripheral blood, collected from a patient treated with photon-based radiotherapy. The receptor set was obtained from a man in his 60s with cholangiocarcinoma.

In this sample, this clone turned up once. The CDR3 spells CASSSPPDTQYF. CDR3 nucleotide sequence: TGTGCCAGCAGTTCCCCGCCGGATACGCAGTATTTT. This chain joins TRBV27 and TRBJ2-3; D is uncertain. V was cut by 4 bases and J by 6 bases, with 8 bases left in between. The germline V gene encodes CDR1 MNHEY and CDR2 SMNVEV (reference sequence). The CDR3 runs 12 residues.

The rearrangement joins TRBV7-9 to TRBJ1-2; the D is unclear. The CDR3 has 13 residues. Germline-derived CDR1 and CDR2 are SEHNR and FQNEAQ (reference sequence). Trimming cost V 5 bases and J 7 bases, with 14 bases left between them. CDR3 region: CASSVTLSGGYTF. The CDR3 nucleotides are TGTGCCAGCAGCGTGACCCTTAGTGGTGGCTACACCTTC.

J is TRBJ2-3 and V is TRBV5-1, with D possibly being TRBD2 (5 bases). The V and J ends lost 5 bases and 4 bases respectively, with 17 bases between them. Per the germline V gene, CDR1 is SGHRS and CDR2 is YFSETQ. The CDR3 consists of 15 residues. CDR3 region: CASSSLAALADTQYF. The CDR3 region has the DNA TGCGCCAGCAGTTCCCTAGCAGCCCTCGCAGATACGCAGTATTTT.

The CDR3 sequence is CASSKPIRENTGELFF. The DNA for the CDR3 is TGTGCCAGTAGTAAGCCCATCCGGGAGAACACCGGGGAGCTGTTTTTT. The chain combines TRBV19 with TRBJ2-2, with D possibly TRBD2 on 5 matching bases. Trimming stripped 4 bases from V and 1 base from J, with 13 bases between. CDR3 length equals 16 residues. The germline V gene encodes CDR1 LNHDA and CDR2 SQIVND (reference sequence).

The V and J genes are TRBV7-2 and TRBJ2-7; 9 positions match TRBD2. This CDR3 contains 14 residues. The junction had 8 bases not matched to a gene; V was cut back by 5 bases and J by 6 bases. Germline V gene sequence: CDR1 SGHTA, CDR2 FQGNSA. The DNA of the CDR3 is TGTGCCAGCAGCCCCGGGACTAGCAATTTCGAGCAGTACTTC. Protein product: CASSPGTSNFEQYF.

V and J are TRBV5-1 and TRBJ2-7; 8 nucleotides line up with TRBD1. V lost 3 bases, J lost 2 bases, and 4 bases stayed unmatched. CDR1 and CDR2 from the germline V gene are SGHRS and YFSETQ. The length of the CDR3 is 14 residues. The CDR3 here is CASSWDRSTYEQYF. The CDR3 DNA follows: TGCGCCAGCAGCTGGGACAGGTCTACCTACGAGCAGTACTTC.

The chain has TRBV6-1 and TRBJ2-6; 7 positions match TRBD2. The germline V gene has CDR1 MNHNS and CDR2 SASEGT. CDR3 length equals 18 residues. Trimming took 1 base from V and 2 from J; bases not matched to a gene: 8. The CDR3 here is CASSEVWGGSAGANVLTF. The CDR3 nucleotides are TGTGCCAGCAGTGAAGTTTGGGGAGGGTCTGCTGGGGCCAACGTCCTGACTTTC.

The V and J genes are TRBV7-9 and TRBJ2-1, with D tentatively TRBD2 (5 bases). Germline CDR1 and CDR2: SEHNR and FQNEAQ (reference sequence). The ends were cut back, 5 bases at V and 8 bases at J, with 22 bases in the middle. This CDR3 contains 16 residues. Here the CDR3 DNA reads TGTGCCAGCAGCCCAGTAGTGGGAAGGACGGAGGATGAGCAGTTCTTC. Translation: CASSPVVGRTEDEQFF.

The chain's CDR3 is CSAATEYGYTF. The DNA for the CDR3 is TGCAGTGCCGCGACTGAATATGGCTACACCTTC. The chain carries TRBV20-1 and TRBJ1-2; no definite D call. This CDR3 region has 11 residues. Between the trimmed V and J ends, which lost 6 bases and 5 bases, there was a span of 10 bases. From germline, CDR1 is DFQATT and CDR2 SNEGSKA (reference sequence).

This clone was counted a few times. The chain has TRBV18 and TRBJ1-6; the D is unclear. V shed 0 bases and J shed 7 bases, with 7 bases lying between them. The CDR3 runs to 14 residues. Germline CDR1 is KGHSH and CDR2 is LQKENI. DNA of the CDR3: TGTGCCAGCTCACCACCCTCGGAAAATTCACCCCTCCACTTT. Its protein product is CASSPPSENSPLHF.

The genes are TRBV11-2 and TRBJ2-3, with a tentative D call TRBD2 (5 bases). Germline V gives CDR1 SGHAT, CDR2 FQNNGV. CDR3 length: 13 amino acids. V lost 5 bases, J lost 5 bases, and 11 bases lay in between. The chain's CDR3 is CASSRGSGDTQYF. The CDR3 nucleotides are TGTGCCAGCAGCCGAGGGTCCGGAGATACGCAGTATTTT.

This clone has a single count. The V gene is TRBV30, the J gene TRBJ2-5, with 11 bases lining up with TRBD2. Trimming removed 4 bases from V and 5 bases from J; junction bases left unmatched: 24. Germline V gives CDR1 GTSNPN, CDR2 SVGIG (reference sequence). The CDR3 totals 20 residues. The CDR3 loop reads CAWIHYPPVAGGPERETQYF. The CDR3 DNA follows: TGTGCCTGGATCCATTACCCCCCTGTAGCGGGAGGGCCAGAGCGGGAGACCCAGTACTTC.

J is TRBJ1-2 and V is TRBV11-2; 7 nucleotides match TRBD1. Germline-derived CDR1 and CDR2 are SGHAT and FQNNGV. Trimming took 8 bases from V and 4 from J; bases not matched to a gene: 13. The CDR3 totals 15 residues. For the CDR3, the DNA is TGTGCCAGCGAAATCTCAGGGGGAGGGGGCTATGGCTACACCTTC. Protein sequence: CASEISGGGGYGYTF.

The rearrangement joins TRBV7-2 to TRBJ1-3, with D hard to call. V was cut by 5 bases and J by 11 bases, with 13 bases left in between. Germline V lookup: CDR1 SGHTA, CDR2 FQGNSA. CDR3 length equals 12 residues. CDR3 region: CASSPRPISIYF. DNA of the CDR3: TGTGCCAGCAGCCCCCGCCCGATCTCCATATATTTT.

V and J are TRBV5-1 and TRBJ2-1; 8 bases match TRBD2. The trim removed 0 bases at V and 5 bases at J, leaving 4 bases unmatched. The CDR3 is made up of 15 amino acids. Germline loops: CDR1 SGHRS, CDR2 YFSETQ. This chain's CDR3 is CASSLEIAGHNEQFF. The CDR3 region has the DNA TGCGCCAGCAGCTTGGAGATAGCGGGACACAATGAGCAGTTCTTC.

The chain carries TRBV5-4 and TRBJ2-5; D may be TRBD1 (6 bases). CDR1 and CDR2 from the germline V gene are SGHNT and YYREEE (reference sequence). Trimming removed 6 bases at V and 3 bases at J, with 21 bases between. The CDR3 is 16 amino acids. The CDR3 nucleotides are TGTGCCAGCACCGAAGGCGGCAGGGGATATGAAGAGACCCAGTACTTC. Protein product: CASTEGGRGYEETQYF.

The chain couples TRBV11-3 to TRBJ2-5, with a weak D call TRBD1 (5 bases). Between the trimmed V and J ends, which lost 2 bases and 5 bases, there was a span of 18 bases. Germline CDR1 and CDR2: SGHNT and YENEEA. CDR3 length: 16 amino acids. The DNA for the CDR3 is TGTGCCAGCAGCTTAAAAACTCAGGGATCCGGGGAGACCCAGTACTTC. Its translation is CASSLKTQGSGETQYF.

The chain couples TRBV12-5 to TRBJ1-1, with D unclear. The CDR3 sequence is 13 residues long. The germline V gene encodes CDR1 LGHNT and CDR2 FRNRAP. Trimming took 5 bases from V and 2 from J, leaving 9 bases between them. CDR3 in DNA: TGTGCTAGTGGTCCCGACTCTAACACTGAAGCTTTCTTT. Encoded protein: CASGPDSNTEAFF.

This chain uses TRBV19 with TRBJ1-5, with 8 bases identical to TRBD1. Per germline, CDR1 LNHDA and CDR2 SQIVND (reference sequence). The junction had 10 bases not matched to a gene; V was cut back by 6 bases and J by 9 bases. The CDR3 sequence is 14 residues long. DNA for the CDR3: TGTGCCAGTAGGACAGGGGTGGGCTGGTGGCCCCAGCATTTT. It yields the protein CASRTGVGWWPQHF.

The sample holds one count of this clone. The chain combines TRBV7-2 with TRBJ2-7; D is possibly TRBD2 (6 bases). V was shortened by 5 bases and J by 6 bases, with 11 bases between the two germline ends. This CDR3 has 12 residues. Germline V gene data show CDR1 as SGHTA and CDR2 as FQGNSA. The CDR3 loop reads CASSDGTVEQYF. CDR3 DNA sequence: TGTGCCAGCAGCGACGGGACTGTCGAGCAGTACTTC.

The CDR3 nucleotides read TGTGCCAGCAGTTACAGGTTAGCATGGGATACGCAGTATTTT. Its translation is CASSYRLAWDTQYF. V gene TRBV28 combines with J gene TRBJ2-3, with D possibly matching TRBD1 (5 bases). Germline V gives CDR1 MDHEN, CDR2 SYDVKM. The CDR3 covers 14 residues. V lost 4 bases to trimming and J lost 6 bases, with 14 bases between them.

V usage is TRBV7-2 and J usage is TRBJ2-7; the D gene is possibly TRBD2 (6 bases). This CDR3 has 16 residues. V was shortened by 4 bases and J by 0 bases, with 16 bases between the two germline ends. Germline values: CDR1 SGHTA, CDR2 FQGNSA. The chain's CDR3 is CASSSYLGGNSYEQYF. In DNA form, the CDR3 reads TGTGCCAGCAGCTCCTACTTGGGCGGGAACTCCTACGAGCAGTACTTC.

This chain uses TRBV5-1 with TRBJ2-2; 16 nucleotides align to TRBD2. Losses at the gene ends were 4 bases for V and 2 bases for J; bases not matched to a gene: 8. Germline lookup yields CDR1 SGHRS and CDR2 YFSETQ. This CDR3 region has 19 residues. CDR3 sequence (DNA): TGCGCCAGCAGCGCCGGGACTAGCGGGGGGGCCGTCAACACCGGGGAGCTGTTTTTT. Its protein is CASSAGTSGGAVNTGELFF.

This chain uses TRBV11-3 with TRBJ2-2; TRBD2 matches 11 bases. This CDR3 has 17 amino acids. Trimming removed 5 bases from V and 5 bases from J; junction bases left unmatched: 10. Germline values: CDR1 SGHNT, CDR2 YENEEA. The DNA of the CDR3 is TGTGCCAGCAGCCCCCCGGTAGCGGGGGGGCCTACCGGGGAGCTGTTTTTT. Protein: CASSPPVAGGPTGELFF.

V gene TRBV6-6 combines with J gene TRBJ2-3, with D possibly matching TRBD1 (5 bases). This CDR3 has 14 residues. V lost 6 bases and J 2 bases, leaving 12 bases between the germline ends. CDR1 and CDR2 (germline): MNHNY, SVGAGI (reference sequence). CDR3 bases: TGTGCCAGCAGCACTACAGGATTCACAGATACGCAGTATTTT. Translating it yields CASSTTGFTDTQYF.

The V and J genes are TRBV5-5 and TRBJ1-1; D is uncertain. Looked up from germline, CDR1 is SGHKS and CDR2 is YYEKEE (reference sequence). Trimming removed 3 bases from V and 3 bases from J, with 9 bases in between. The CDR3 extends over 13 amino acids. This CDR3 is CASSSGSDTEAFF. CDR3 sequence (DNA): TGTGCCAGCAGCTCGGGGAGTGACACTGAAGCTTTCTTT. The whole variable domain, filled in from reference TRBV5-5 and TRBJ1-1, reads DAGVTQSPTHLIKTRGQQVTLRCSPISGHKSVSWYQQVLGQGPQFIFQYYEKEERGRGNFPDRFSARQFPNYSSELNVNALLLGDSALYLCASSSGSDTEAFFGQGTRLTVV.

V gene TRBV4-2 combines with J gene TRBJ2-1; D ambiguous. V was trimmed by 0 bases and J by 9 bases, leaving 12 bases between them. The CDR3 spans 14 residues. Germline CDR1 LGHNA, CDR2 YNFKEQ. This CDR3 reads CASSQEMGRFEQFF. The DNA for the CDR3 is TGTGCCAGCAGCCAAGAAATGGGTCGGTTTGAGCAGTTCTTC.

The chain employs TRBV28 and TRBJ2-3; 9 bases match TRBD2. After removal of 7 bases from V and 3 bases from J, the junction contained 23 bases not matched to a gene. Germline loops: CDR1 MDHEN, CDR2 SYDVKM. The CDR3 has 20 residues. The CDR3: CASTSWTPTPKAGGTDTQYF. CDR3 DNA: TGTGCCAGCACCTCATGGACCCCTACTCCCAAAGCGGGAGGAACAGATACGCAGTATTTT.